This T cell receptor (beta chain) is drawn from a study of CXCR3-negative and CXCR3-positive naive CD8 T cells. About this clonotype itself: As yet, its antigen is unknown.

Findings and limits, study-wide: In CXCR3-positive naive cells, the TRB CDR3s were more hydrophobic than in CXCR3-negative naive cells. Cryopreservation partially lowered CXCR3 expression, so most assays used fresh PBMCs. Memory cells diverged, while naive CXCR3-positive and CXCR3-negative cells had similar TRBV-TRBJ usage.

Via 5' RACE with UMI labels, TRB cDNA libraries were prepared. TCRdb re-analyzed the 5' RACE reads; it lists each CDR3 protein once, without DNA. The table for this sample gives about 89,000 distinct CDR3 sequences. Sequencing used naive CXCR3+ CD8+ T cells from blood. Subset defined: CD45RO-CCR7+CD27+CD95- naive CD8+ T cells expressing CXCR3 (TNR3+). The origin of this receptor is a human donor in good health. Some clones in this sample may be carry-over from other donors' samples.

Here the CDR3 reads CASSLALTDTQYF. The rearrangement uses TRBV12-3 or TRBV12-4 and TRBJ2-3. This CDR3 is built from 13 residues.